The 30 T cell receptor beta chains listed next were all sequenced from one sample in a study of shared clonotypes between healthy human individuals. This table comes from immunoSEQ multiplex PCR, and its TCRdb copy is limited to in-frame clones, with some not included. This sample has about 590,000 clones, with about 95% found just once. Cells designated naive CD8 were CD45RO-negative and were positively selected for CCR7, with terminally differentiated effector memory CD45RA+ cells excluded. The sequencing sample was made of naive CD8+ T cells sorted from blood. The receptor source for this set is a woman aged 30 to 39 in good health.

The chain uses TRBV30 and TRBJ1-2, with a possible D match to TRBD1 (6 bases). CDR3 length: 13 residues. Germline V gene sequence: CDR1 GTSNPN, CDR2 SVGIG (reference sequence). The ends were cut back, 0 bases at V and 7 bases at J, with 12 bases in the middle. CDR3 loop: CAWSVPGALGYTF. CDR3 nucleotide sequence: TGTGCCTGGAGTGTACCAGGGGCGCTTGGCTACACCTTC.

The genes are TRBV7-2 and TRBJ2-6; D possibly uses TRBD1 or TRBD2 (5 bases each). V lost 3 bases, J lost 0 bases, and 18 bases lay in between. The CDR3 extends over 19 amino acids. CDR1 and CDR2 from the germline V gene are SGHTA and FQGNSA. CDR3 loop: CASSLRVGEGSSGANVLTF. CDR3 nucleotides: TGTGCCAGCAGCTTGAGGGTGGGGGAAGGGAGCTCTGGGGCCAACGTCCTGACTTTC.

The chain uses TRBV12-5 and TRBJ2-3; 9 bases agree with TRBD1. CDR3 length: 15 residues. The germline V gene has CDR1 LGHNT and CDR2 FRNRAP. Losses at the gene ends were 7 bases for V and 4 bases for J; bases not matched to a gene: 9. CDR3 protein: CASASTGGHPDTQYF. The CDR3 nucleotides read TGTGCTAGTGCCTCGACAGGGGGGCATCCAGATACGCAGTATTTT.

This rearrangement joins TRBV5-6 to TRBJ1-1; D not certain. V shed 3 bases and J shed 2 bases, with 11 bases lying between them. This CDR3 has 14 amino acids. CDR1 is SGHDT and CDR2 is YYEEEE in the germline V gene. CDR3 region: CASSWREGNTEAFF. The CDR3 region has the DNA TGTGCCAGCAGCTGGAGGGAGGGAAACACTGAAGCTTTCTTT. Combining the CDR3 with reference TRBV5-6 and TRBJ1-1 gives the whole variable domain DAGVTQSPTHLIKTRGQQVTLRCSPKSGHDTVSWYQQALGQGPQFIFQYYEEEERQRGNFPDRFSGHQFPNYSSELNVNALLLGDSALYLCASSWREGNTEAFFGQGTRLTVV.

The chain carries TRBV7-8 and TRBJ2-7, with D perhaps TRBD1 or TRBD2 (5 bases each). The CDR3 consists of 18 residues. Germline V gene lookup returns CDR1 SGHVS and CDR2 FQNEAQ. The V end lost 2 bases, the J end lost 0 bases, and 20 bases lay between the germline ends. This chain's CDR3 is CASSLRVGELPLSYEQYF. DNA for the CDR3: TGTGCCAGCAGCTTAAGGGTGGGGGAACTTCCCCTCTCCTACGAGCAGTACTTC. Drawing the rest from reference TRBV7-8 and TRBJ2-7, the complete variable domain is GAGVSQSPRYKVAKRGQDVALRCDPISGHVSLFWYQQALGQGPEFLTYFQNEAQLDKSGLPSDRFFAERPEGSVSTLKIQRTQQEDSAVYLCASSLRVGELPLSYEQYFGPGTRLTVT.

The gene calls are TRBV2 and TRBJ2-2; 10 nucleotides agree with TRBD2. The ends lost 2 bases at V and 1 base at J; junction bases unmatched: 7. The CDR3 spans 18 residues. CDR1 and CDR2 (germline): SNHLY, FYNNEI. The CDR3 region has the DNA TGTGCCAGCAGTGAATATGCTAGCGGGAGCCGGAACACCGGGGAGCTGTTTTTT. Its protein is CASSEYASGSRNTGELFF.

This sequence joins TRBV10-1 and TRBJ2-7; a weak D match, TRBD1 (5 bases). The germline V and J ends were trimmed by 3 bases and 4 bases, with 7 bases remaining between them. The CDR3 covers 12 residues. Per germline, CDR1 WNHNN and CDR2 SYGVQD (reference sequence). The CDR3 spells CASSESGYEQYF. As DNA, the CDR3 is TGCGCCAGCAGTGAATCAGGGTACGAGCAGTACTTC.

The chain carries TRBV19 and TRBJ2-7; D is tentatively TRBD1 or TRBD2 (5 bases each). The CDR3 length is 15 residues. Germline V lookup: CDR1 LNHDA, CDR2 SQIVND (reference sequence). The V end was cut by 5 bases, the J end by 3 bases, with 17 bases between. This CDR3 is CASSPGGDPDYEQYF. CDR3 bases: TGTGCCAGTAGTCCAGGTGGGGACCCCGACTACGAGCAGTACTTC.

The V call is TRBV6-1, the J call TRBJ2-2, with D perhaps matching TRBD2 (5 bases). Germline CDR1 is MNHNS and CDR2 is SASEGT. Trimming left V 6 bases short and J 2 bases short, with 10 bases between. This CDR3 spans 14 amino acids. CDR3 nucleotides: TGTGCCAGCAGGACTACTAGAAACACCGGGGAGCTGTTTTTT. The encoded protein is CASRTTRNTGELFF.

The chain links TRBV28 to TRBJ2-1, with 9 bases that match TRBD2. This CDR3 contains 18 residues. V was pared by 5 bases and J by 11 bases, with 22 bases of the junction left unmatched. Germline CDR1 is MDHEN and CDR2 is SYDVKM. Here the CDR3 DNA reads TGTGCCAGCAGTCCCTACCCGGGGGCCGGGACTAGCAGCAAACAGCAGTTCTTC. Protein sequence: CASSPYPGAGTSSKQQFF.

This clone was seen more than once but under ten times. The rearrangement links TRBV27 to TRBJ2-7, with TRBD1 matching over 9 bases. CDR3 length: 13 residues. The V segment lost 7 bases and the J segment 5 bases; nucleotides outside the gene matches: 6. Germline CDR1 MNHEY, CDR2 SMNVEV (reference sequence). The CDR3 reads CASKEGTGHEQYF. In nucleotides, the CDR3 is TGTGCCAGCAAGGAAGGGACAGGGCACGAGCAGTACTTC.

The chain joins TRBV7-8 to TRBJ1-5; the D is unclear. This CDR3 contains 18 residues. Trimming took 2 bases from V and 0 from J, leaving 17 bases between them. Looked up from germline, CDR1 is SGHVS and CDR2 is FQNEAQ. The CDR3 loop reads CASSLSRQAAYSNQPQHF. CDR3 in DNA: TGTGCCAGCAGCTTATCGCGTCAGGCAGCTTATAGCAATCAGCCCCAGCATTTT.

This rearrangement joins TRBV5-6 to TRBJ2-5; D remains unclear. The tail of the sequence fits TRBJ2-7 better, so the J call may be wrong. The CDR3 contains 13 residues. In germline, CDR1 is SGHDT, CDR2 YYEEEE. The CDR3, as DNA: TGTGCCAGCCAAAACACCAACCGGGACGAGCAGTACTTC. Amino acids: CASQNTNRDEQYF.

The V gene is TRBV7-9, the J gene TRBJ1-2; 8 nucleotides match TRBD1. The CDR3 covers 15 residues. CDR1 is SEHNR and CDR2 is FQNEAQ in the germline V gene (reference sequence). V dropped 8 bases and J dropped 5; count of bases not matched to a gene: 13. The CDR3 region is CASESPGQDTYGYTF. CDR3 coding DNA: TGTGCCAGCGAGAGTCCGGGACAGGATACATATGGCTACACCTTC.

In its sample, this clone was seen once. V is TRBV27 and J is TRBJ2-1; possible D gene TRBD2, 5 bases. Per germline, CDR1 MNHEY and CDR2 SMNVEV (reference sequence). Trimming shortened V by 5 bases and J by 4 bases, and 18 bases separated the two germline ends. The CDR3 totals 16 residues. The CDR3 region has the DNA TGTGCCAGCAGTCCCGCACTAGAGCCCCCATACAATGAGCAGTTCTTC. Protein product: CASSPALEPPYNEQFF.

The V and J genes are TRBV14 and TRBJ2-1, with D perhaps TRBD1 or TRBD2 (6 bases each). This CDR3 contains 13 residues. Germline V gives CDR1 SGHDN, CDR2 FVKESK. The V end was cut by 1 base, the J end by 8 bases, with 9 bases between. The CDR3 region is CASSQVGGDEQFF. CDR3 nucleotide sequence: TGTGCCAGCAGCCAAGTCGGGGGCGATGAGCAGTTCTTC.

V and J are TRBV27 and TRBJ1-4, with D possibly being TRBD1 (5 bases). CDR3 size: 12 residues. V was pared by 8 bases and J by 4 bases, with 8 bases between. The germline gives CDR1 MNHEY, CDR2 SMNVEV (reference sequence). The CDR3 region has the DNA TGTGCCAGCGGACACTATAATGAAAAACTGTTTTTT. It translates to CASGHYNEKLFF.

The gene calls are TRBV27 and TRBJ2-7; 10 bases match TRBD2. Trimming at V came to 5 bases and at J to 5 bases, leaving 6 bases not matched to a gene. The CDR3 totals 14 residues. CDR1 and CDR2 (germline): MNHEY, SMNVEV (reference sequence). The CDR3 DNA is TGTGCCAGCAGTCTTAGCGGGAGGCGGCACGAGCAGTACTTC. Translating it yields CASSLSGRRHEQYF.

This clone was observed a single time. The chain couples TRBV27 to TRBJ1-2; D not resolved. The CDR3 length is 13 residues. CDR1 and CDR2 (germline): MNHEY, SMNVEV (reference sequence). The V gene lost 5 bases and the J gene lost 5 bases, with 12 bases spanning the gap. The CDR3 DNA reads TGTGCCAGCAGTCCCGGACTGAATTATGGCTACACCTTC. As protein: CASSPGLNYGYTF.

CDR3 region: CASSEWDRYEQYF. CDR3 sequence (DNA): TGTGCCAGCAGTGAATGGGACCGCTACGAGCAGTACTTC. V gene TRBV6-1 combines with J gene TRBJ2-5; TRBD1 or TRBD2 may be the D gene (5 bases each). The J call could be wrong; TRBJ2-7 is a better fit for the DNA end. The CDR3 is 13 residues long. The germline V gene has CDR1 MNHNS and CDR2 SASEGT.

The rearrangement links TRBV28 to TRBJ1-5; tentatively, D is TRBD1 (5 bases). The CDR3 has 11 residues. CDR1 is MDHEN and CDR2 is SYDVKM in the germline V gene. V gave up 8 bases and J gave up 3 bases, with 5 bases separating them. CDR3 DNA: TGTGCCAGCGGACACAATCAGCCCCAGCATTTT. It codes for CASGHNQPQHF.

CDR3 sequence: CASSQVQGAYEQYF. The CDR3 DNA is TGTGCCAGCAGCCAAGTTCAGGGGGCCTACGAGCAGTACTTC. The chain employs TRBV4-2 and TRBJ2-7; 7 positions match TRBD1. The germline gives CDR1 LGHNA, CDR2 YNFKEQ. The CDR3 spans 14 residues. The V segment lost 1 base and the J segment 2 bases; nucleotides outside the gene matches: 2.

The chain couples TRBV23-1 to TRBJ2-7, with D unclear. TRBV23-1 has ORF status, its function being uncertain. V was cut by 2 bases and J by 3 bases, with 11 bases left in between. This CDR3 has 14 amino acids. CDR3 bases: TGCGCCAGCAGTCAAGGCAGGTTATTCTACGAGCAGTACTTC. Its translation is CASSQGRLFYEQYF.

This chain uses TRBV19 with TRBJ2-1, with D perhaps given as TRBD1 or TRBD2 (5 bases each). Looked up from germline, CDR1 is LNHDA and CDR2 is SQIVND (reference sequence). The CDR3 has 16 residues. Trimming took 0 bases from V and 3 from J, leaving 12 bases between them. CDR3: CASSIDLGPVYNEQFF. The CDR3 region has the DNA TGTGCCAGTAGTATAGACCTGGGACCCGTCTACAATGAGCAGTTCTTC.

V usage is TRBV28 and J usage is TRBJ2-1; maybe TRBD1 (5 bases). The CDR3 contains 15 residues. Trimming took 5 bases from V and 6 from J, leaving 17 bases between them. Looked up from germline, CDR1 is MDHEN and CDR2 is SYDVKM. The CDR3 DNA is TGTGCCAGCAGTATCGGTTTGGGGCTTTCCAATGAGCAGTTCTTC. Translation: CASSIGLGLSNEQFF.

This chain links TRBV7-2 with TRBJ2-1; D may be TRBD1 (5 bases). The germline V gene encodes CDR1 SGHTA and CDR2 FQGNSA. V lost 10 bases and J lost 1, with 11 bases in between. The CDR3 consists of 13 residues. DNA for the CDR3: TGTGCCATAGGGTCAGGGTCCTACAATGAGCAGTTCTTC. Encoded protein: CAIGSGSYNEQFF.

V is TRBV4-1 and J is TRBJ2-5; TRBD2 might be the D (6 bases). Germline CDR1 and CDR2: MGHRA and YSYEKL. This CDR3 contains 16 residues. Trimming left V 1 base short and J 4 bases short, with 16 bases between. CDR3 nucleotide sequence: TGCGCCAGCAGCCAAGGGGTCGGGGGAGTAATAGAGACCCAGTACTTC. Its translation is CASSQGVGGVIETQYF.

V usage is TRBV28 and J usage is TRBJ2-3; D ambiguous. This CDR3 has 15 amino acids. Germline V gene sequence: CDR1 MDHEN, CDR2 SYDVKM. V shed 3 bases and J shed 5 bases, with 15 bases lying between them. CDR3 sequence: CASSLAFSTVDTQYF. CDR3 nucleotide sequence: TGTGCCAGCAGTTTGGCTTTCTCCACAGTAGATACGCAGTATTTT.

As regards this clone: Other DNA sequences in the same sample also yield this CDR3. The chain has TRBV2 and TRBJ2-7; D call uncertain. The length of the CDR3 is 11 residues. Germline V lookup: CDR1 SNHLY, CDR2 FYNNEI. V was pared by 3 bases and J by 3 bases, with 3 bases between. The CDR3 sequence is CASSDNYEQYF. The CDR3 nucleotides read TGTGCCAGCAGTGATAACTACGAGCAGTACTTC.

The rearrangement uses TRBV29-1 and TRBJ2-7; possible D gene TRBD2, 6 bases. Trimming pared 4 bases from V and 0 bases from J, leaving 10 bases between. CDR1 SQVTM and CDR2 ANQGSEA come from the germline V gene. The CDR3 runs to 13 residues. CDR3 nucleotide sequence: TGCAGCGTTGTGGTAGCGGTCTCCTACGAGCAGTACTTC. Protein product: CSVVVAVSYEQYF.